The T cell receptor beta chain under discussion was sequenced for a study of blood T cell repertoires in COVID-19. As for the study in general: Researchers got acute and convalescent COVID-19 samples from the United States, Italy and Spain. T cells, B-cell-depleted T cells, or PBMCs provided the cDNA or gDNA that served as material.

Here immunoSEQ multiplex PCR was the method, and the copy in TCRdb shows in-frame clones only, minus some. This sample has about 190,000 clones, with around nine tenths found just once. Trimming shortened V by 7 bases and J by 4 bases, and 19 bases separated the two germline ends. CDR3 size: 14 residues. In germline, CDR1 is GTSNPN, CDR2 SVGIG (reference sequence). This clone is a singleton in its sample. The receptor's source is a man aged 60 to 75 with active or convalescent COVID-19. Sequenced input: peripheral blood. The gene calls are TRBV30 and TRBJ1-1, with D tentatively TRBD1 (6 bases). The CDR3 nucleotides are TGTGCCTTGAATACAGGGACGGCGCTCACTGAAGCTTTCTTT. Translation gives CALNTGTALTEAFF.